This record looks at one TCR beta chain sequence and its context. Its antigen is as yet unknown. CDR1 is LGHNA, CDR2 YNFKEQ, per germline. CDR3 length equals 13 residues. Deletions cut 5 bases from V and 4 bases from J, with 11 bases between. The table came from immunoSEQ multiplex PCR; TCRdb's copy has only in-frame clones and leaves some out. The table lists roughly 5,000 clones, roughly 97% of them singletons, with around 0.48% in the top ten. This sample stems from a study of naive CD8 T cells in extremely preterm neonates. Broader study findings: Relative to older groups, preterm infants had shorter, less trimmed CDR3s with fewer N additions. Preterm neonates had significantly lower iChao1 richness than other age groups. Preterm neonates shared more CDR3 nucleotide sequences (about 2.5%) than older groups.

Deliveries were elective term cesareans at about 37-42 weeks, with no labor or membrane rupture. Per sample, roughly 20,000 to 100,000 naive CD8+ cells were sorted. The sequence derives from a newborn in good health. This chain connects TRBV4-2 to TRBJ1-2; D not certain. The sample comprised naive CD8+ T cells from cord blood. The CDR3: CASSDTETYGYTF. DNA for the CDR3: TGTGCCAGCAGCGACACGGAAACCTATGGCTACACCTTC.